This TCR beta chain is from a study of identical twins. The study, taken as a whole, reports: Abundant beta clonotypes from cord blood bore fewer insertions; memory repertoires lacked this pattern. Cross-sectional statistics, not tracking of the same donors, supported the conclusions.

This clonotype was detected only once. Its antigen is not known. Template switching added a universal primer site; cDNA carried unique molecular identifiers. TCRdb independently ran MiXCR on the 5' RACE reads; one entry per CDR3 protein. The sample records hundreds of thousands of distinct CDR3 sequences, about 18% being singletons. These records were also assigned to another study, of T cells expressing NK-cell markers. That source notes: The TCR beta repertoires were obtained from sorted CD3+CD56+NKG2C+, CD3+CD56+NKG2C- and CD3+CD56-NKG2C+ T cells.

The TCR was taken from a woman between 18 and 30 years old in good health. Sequenced input: PBMCs.

CDR3 DNA: TGTGCCAGCAGCCGTGGCCGGGACCGACGGGAGCAGTACTTC. As protein: CASSRGRDRREQYF. J is TRBJ2-7 and V is TRBV3-1; either TRBD1 or TRBD2 may fit D (5 bases each). V shed 4 bases and J shed 7 bases, with 17 bases lying between them. The CDR3 has 14 residues. Germline V gene data show CDR1 as LGHDT and CDR2 as YNNKEL (reference sequence).